These 21 T cell receptor beta chains share one sample of origin, sequenced in a study of blood T cell repertoires in COVID-19. Data came from immunoSEQ multiplex PCR; TCRdb stores just in-frame clones and leaves some out. The data hold about 170,000 clones, with about 89% observed a single time. Sequenced sample: PBMCs or T cells enriched from blood (not recorded which). These receptors were obtained from a woman aged 18 to 35 who had recovered from COVID-19.

The CDR3 nucleotides read TGCAGTGCTAGTCTGGCAGGGCAAGATACGCAGTATTTT. Translating gives CSASLAGQDTQYF. The chain couples TRBV20-1 to TRBJ2-3; tentatively, D is TRBD1 (5 bases). Trimming shortened V by 3 bases and J by 5 bases, and 12 bases separated the two germline ends. Per germline, CDR1 DFQATT and CDR2 SNEGSKA (reference sequence). CDR3 length equals 13 residues.

This chain uses TRBV6-4 with TRBJ2-3; the match to TRBD2 covers 9 bases. V gave up 3 bases and J gave up 2 bases; unmatched junction bases: 0. CDR3 size: 14 residues. The germline V gene encodes CDR1 MRHNA and CDR2 SNTAGT. CDR3 amino acids: CASSEGLATDTQYF. CDR3 nucleotide sequence: TGTGCCAGCAGTGAGGGACTAGCCACAGATACGCAGTATTTT.

J is TRBJ1-5 and V is TRBV19; 7 nucleotides agree with TRBD1. The germline V gene encodes CDR1 LNHDA and CDR2 SQIVND (reference sequence). V was clipped by 7 bases and J by 0 bases; unmatched bases: 9. The CDR3 is 16 residues long. CDR3 residues: CASTIRTGYSNQPQHF. CDR3 in DNA: TGTGCCAGTACCATTAGGACAGGTTATAGCAATCAGCCCCAGCATTTT.

This clone has just one count. The V call is TRBV4-1, the J call TRBJ2-5, with no clear D. V was cut by 1 base and J by 5 bases, with 8 bases left in between. This CDR3 region has 13 residues. Germline values: CDR1 MGHRA, CDR2 YSYEKL. This CDR3 reads CASSQVVRETQYF. The CDR3 DNA reads as TGCGCCAGCAGCCAAGTTGTTCGGGAGACCCAGTACTTC.

This chain links TRBV11-2 with TRBJ2-5, with D perhaps TRBD1 (7 bases). The CDR3 extends over 16 amino acids. Germline lookup yields CDR1 SGHAT and CDR2 FQNNGV. With 0 bases removed from V and 5 bases from J, the gap between germline ends came to 16 bases. CDR3 bases: TGTGCCAGCAGCTTAGATGGCAGGGGGGTGAGTGAGACCCAGTACTTC. The encoded protein is CASSLDGRGVSETQYF.

The chain links TRBV10-3 to TRBJ2-1, with a weak D call TRBD2 (5 bases). CDR3 length equals 15 residues. Germline V gene sequence: CDR1 ENHRY, CDR2 SYGVKD. The V end lost 0 bases, the J end lost 5 bases, and 11 bases lay between the germline ends. CDR3 residues: CAISESNGLNNEQFF. The DNA for the CDR3 is TGTGCCATCAGTGAGTCCAACGGACTGAACAATGAGCAGTTCTTC.

A few counts support this clone. This sample includes further DNA sequences coding for the same CDR3. The chain uses TRBV7-9 and TRBJ1-4; 8 nucleotides agree with TRBD1. From germline, CDR1 is SEHNR and CDR2 FQNEAQ (reference sequence). V gave up 0 bases and J gave up 8 bases; unmatched junction bases: 5. The CDR3 spans 15 residues. The CDR3 bases are TGTGCCAGCAGCTTAGCCGGGACAGGTGGAGAAAAACTGTTTTTT. Its translation: CASSLAGTGGEKLFF.

There are a few counts of this clone. The J gene is TRBJ2-7, the V gene TRBV5-1; tentative D call: TRBD2 (6 bases). CDR1 and CDR2 from the germline V gene are SGHRS and YFSETQ. Trimming removed 4 bases at V and 6 bases at J, with 20 bases between. The CDR3 is 15 amino acids. The DNA for the CDR3 is TGCGCCAGCAGCCGGCGTGGGGGGAAGGAAGCCGAGCAGTACTTC. Encoded protein: CASSRRGGKEAEQYF.

In its sample, this clone was seen once. The V call is TRBV7-9, the J call TRBJ2-7, with D perhaps matching TRBD2 (6 bases). Germline V lookup: CDR1 SEHNR, CDR2 FQNEAQ (reference sequence). V lost 5 bases to trimming and J lost 5 bases, with 19 bases between them. CDR3 length: 15 amino acids. DNA for the CDR3: TGTGCCAGCAGCAATTCTGAAGGAGGGGCAAACGAGCAGTACTTC. Protein: CASSNSEGGANEQYF.

The rearrangement joins TRBV7-8 to TRBJ2-7; TRBD1 matches 10 bases. With V trimmed by 6 bases and J by 2 bases, 1 base remained unmatched. CDR3 length: 13 residues. Germline values: CDR1 SGHVS, CDR2 FQNEAQ. Written as DNA, the CDR3 is TGTGCCAGCAGGGGGACAGGGGCCTACGAGCAGTACTTC. Translating gives CASRGTGAYEQYF.

This chain joins TRBV27 and TRBJ2-7; D may be TRBD1 (6 bases). Trimming cost V 5 bases and J 4 bases, with 15 bases left between them. Per the germline V gene, CDR1 is MNHEY and CDR2 is SMNVEV (reference sequence). CDR3 length: 14 amino acids. The CDR3 loop is CASSTPGTIYEQYF. The DNA for the CDR3 is TGTGCCAGCAGTACCCCCGGGACAATATACGAGCAGTACTTC.

This clone was picked up one time. This chain links TRBV25-1 with TRBJ1-5; D is unresolved. CDR1 MGHDK and CDR2 SYGVNS come from the germline V gene. The CDR3 is made up of 12 amino acids. V lost 6 bases, J lost 2 bases, and 5 bases lay in between. The CDR3 coding sequence is TGTGCCAGCAGCGTCGGCAATCAGCCCCAGCATTTT. Its protein product is CASSVGNQPQHF.

This clone showed up just once. This sequence joins TRBV6-5 and TRBJ1-1; 7 bases are shared with TRBD1. Germline-derived CDR1 and CDR2 are MNHEY and SVGAGI. Losses at the gene ends were 0 bases for V and 4 bases for J; bases not matched to a gene: 5. The CDR3 has 15 amino acids. CDR3 in amino acids: CASSYSTGASTEAFF. In DNA form, the CDR3 reads TGTGCCAGCAGTTACTCTACAGGGGCCTCCACTGAAGCTTTCTTT.

CDR3 sequence: CASSSRPGQPQHF. CDR3 bases: TGTGCCAGCAGTTCAAGACCGGGTCAGCCCCAGCATTTT. The rearrangement uses TRBV28 and TRBJ1-5; D unclear. The germline V and J ends were trimmed by 4 bases and 6 bases, with 10 bases remaining between them. Germline CDR1 MDHEN, CDR2 SYDVKM. The CDR3 runs to 13 residues. The full variable domain, in which reference TRBV28 and TRBJ1-5 provide the parts outside the CDR3, is DVKVTQSSRYLVKRTGEKVFLECVQDMDHENMFWYRQDPGLGLRLIYFSYDVKMKEKGDIPEGYSVSREKKERFSLILESASTNQTSMYLCASSSRPGQPQHFGDGTRLSIL.

The V and J genes are TRBV30 and TRBJ2-7; 10 bases are shared with TRBD2. Germline V CDR1 and CDR2: GTSNPN, SVGIG (reference sequence). The V gene end was trimmed by 8 bases and the J gene end by 2 bases; junction bases not matched to a gene: 15. This CDR3 has 16 amino acids. CDR3 loop: CAPNWLAGGGTYEQYF. CDR3 coding DNA: TGTGCCCCCAATTGGTTAGCGGGAGGAGGAACCTACGAGCAGTACTTC.

A word on this clone: Other DNA sequences from this sample encode an identical CDR3 as well. The chain is built from TRBV29-1 and TRBJ2-7, with D perhaps matching TRBD2 (6 bases). V lost 2 bases to trimming and J lost 4 bases, with 6 bases between them. The CDR3 is 11 amino acids. CDR1 and CDR2 (germline): SQVTM, ANQGSEA. This chain's CDR3 is CSVERGYEQYF. Written as DNA, the CDR3 is TGCAGCGTTGAACGGGGGTACGAGCAGTACTTC.

V usage is TRBV28 and J usage is TRBJ2-2; a possible D gene is TRBD1 (6 bases). The CDR3 is made up of 15 amino acids. V lost 5 bases, J lost 1 base, and 11 bases lay in between. Germline values: CDR1 MDHEN, CDR2 SYDVKM. The CDR3 loop reads CASSATGWNTGELFF. The DNA of the CDR3 is TGTGCCAGCAGTGCAACAGGGTGGAACACCGGGGAGCTGTTTTTT.

V usage is TRBV27 and J usage is TRBJ2-7; 7 nucleotides line up with TRBD1. The V gene end was trimmed by 9 bases and the J gene end by 2 bases; junction bases not matched to a gene: 7. The CDR3 is made up of 13 amino acids. CDR1 is MNHEY, CDR2 SMNVEV, per germline (reference sequence). The CDR3 region has the DNA TGTGCCAGTTCGACAGGGCTAACCTACGAGCAGTACTTC. Translation: CASSTGLTYEQYF.

This CDR3 is CASSLATSGRIADTQYF. CDR3 coding DNA: TGTGCCAGCAGCTTGGCGACTAGCGGGAGAATCGCAGATACGCAGTATTTT. This chain links TRBV5-6 with TRBJ2-3; TRBD2 aligns across 12 bases. The V gene end was trimmed by 0 bases and the J gene end by 4 bases; junction bases not matched to a gene: 6. Germline values: CDR1 SGHDT, CDR2 YYEEEE. The CDR3 is 17 residues long.

The chain combines TRBV28 with TRBJ2-7, with D tentatively TRBD1 (5 bases). This CDR3 is 14 amino acids long. The V end was cut by 3 bases, the J end by 7 bases, with 16 bases between. Germline lookup yields CDR1 MDHEN and CDR2 SYDVKM. CDR3 amino acids: CASSLSAPRTEQYF. The CDR3 DNA follows: TGTGCCAGCAGTTTGAGTGCCCCTCGGACAGAGCAGTACTTC.

The chain couples TRBV15 to TRBJ2-1; D gene ambiguous. V was shortened by 5 bases and J by 5 bases, with 10 bases between the two germline ends. CDR3 length equals 13 residues. Germline V lookup: CDR1 LNHNV, CDR2 YYDKDF (reference sequence). The CDR3 DNA reads as TGTGCCACCAGCGGCGACATGAACAATGAGCAGTTCTTC. Protein: CATSGDMNNEQFF. Drawing the rest from reference TRBV15 and TRBJ2-1, the complete variable domain is DAMVIQNPRYQVTQFGKPVTLSCSQTLNHNVMYWYQQKSSQAPKLLFHYYDKDFNNEADTPDNFQSRRPNTSFCFLDIRSPGLGDTAMYLCATSGDMNNEQFFGPGTRLTVL.